This is a list of T cell receptor beta chains from one sample in a study of T cells in Graves' hyperthyroidism and ophthalmopathy. TCRdb independently ran MiXCR on the multiplex PCR reads; one entry per CDR3 protein. The table lists hundreds of thousands of distinct CDR3 sequences, around 14% of them singletons, with almost 8% in the top ten. Sequencing was carried out using blood. These receptors were obtained from a woman aged 18-29 years with Graves' hyperthyroidism. Both conserved end residues are part of each CDR3. A D gene is named only where the DNA matches it firmly. Not all rows give a size; the values are once, few, many and, for expanded clones, a class.

d_call,v_call,clone_size,j_call,cdr3_nt,cdr3_aa
-,TRBV3-1,few,TRBJ1-5,TGTGCCAGCAGCCAGGGACACCCTCCGCTGGGGCCCCAGCATTTT,CASSQGHPPLGPQHF
TRBD2,TRBV4-1,few,TRBJ2-3,TGCGCCAGCAGCCAAGAAAGGCTAGCGGGGGGGAGGGATACGCAGTATTTT,CASSQERLAGGRDTQYF
-,TRBV11-2,many,TRBJ2-5,TGTGCCAGCAGCTTAGCGTTTTACCAAGAGACCCAGTACTTC,CASSLAFYQETQYF
-,TRBV10-3,many,TRBJ2-7,TGTGCCATCAGGGAGGGCCAAAGCTACGAGCAGTACTTC,CAIREGQSYEQYF
-,TRBV4-1,few,TRBJ2-3,TGCGCCAGCGGACCGGGGGGCGGCGCAGATACGCAGTATTTT,CASGPGGGADTQYF
-,TRBV7-6,few,TRBJ2-7,TGTGCCAGCAGCTCAGCACAGGGACCAAGGGGCGAGCAGTACTTC,CASSSAQGPRGEQYF
-,TRBV6-5,-,TRBJ1-2,TGTGCCAGCAGTTACTCTTGGGGATTTGGCTACACCTTC,CASSYSWGFGYTF
-,TRBV9,many,TRBJ2-3,TGTGCCAGCAGCGTAACCACGCGGACAGATACGCAGTATTTT,CASSVTTRTDTQYF
-,TRBV5-1,few,TRBJ2-2,TGCGCCAGCAGCTTGGAAAGTTGGCGGACGAACACCGGGGAGCTGTTTTTT,CASSLESWRTNTGELFF
TRBD1,TRBV29-1,many,TRBJ2-7,TGCAGCGGTGACCACCTAACAGGGGGCGACTACGAGCAGTACTTC,CSGDHLTGGDYEQYF
-,TRBV20-1,few,TRBJ2-2,TGCAGTGCTACGAGAGGTATAGCGAACACCGGGGAGCTGTTTTTT,CSATRGIANTGELFF
TRBD1,TRBV2,many,TRBJ1-2,TGTGCCAGCAGAGCCCGCGGGACAGGGGGCCCAAACTTATATGGCTACACCTTC,CASRARGTGGPNLYGYTF
TRBD1,TRBV4-1,-,TRBJ1-5,TGCGCCAGCAGCCCGGGGACAGGGAACAGCAATCAGCCCCAGCATTTT,CASSPGTGNSNQPQHF
TRBD1,TRBV12-3/TRBV12-4,many,TRBJ1-1,TGTGCCAGCAGCTTTCAGACAGGGACGACTGAAGCTTTCTTT,CASSFQTGTTEAFF
TRBD1,TRBV19,many,TRBJ1-6,TGTGCCAGTAGTGGGACAGGGGGCTATTTTTCACCCCTCCACTTT,CASSGTGGYFSPLHF
-,TRBV5-1,-,TRBJ2-5,TGCGCCAGCAGGTGGGCCCCCGGTGGGGAGACCCAGTACTTC,CASRWAPGGETQYF
-,TRBV20-1,many,TRBJ1-1,TGCAGTGCTAGAACGGGGGAGACTGAAGCTTTCTTT,CSARTGETEAFF
TRBD2,TRBV11-2,-,TRBJ2-7,TGTGCCAGCAGCTTAGGACTAGCGGGAGTTGACTCCTACGAGCAGTACTTC,CASSLGLAGVDSYEQYF
TRBD1,TRBV5-1,many,TRBJ1-2,TGCGCCAGCAGCGCCGACAGGGATGGCTACACCTTC,CASSADRDGYTF
-,TRBV20-1,many,TRBJ1-4,TGCAGTGCTAGACTCCCTTGGGGGGCTGGTGAAAAACTGTTTTTT,CSARLPWGAGEKLFF
TRBD1,TRBV27,few,TRBJ1-4,TGTGCCAGCAGTTTGTTGGGGACAGGGGGTAAACTGTTTTTT,CASSLLGTGGKLFF
TRBD2,TRBV6-2/TRBV6-3,-,TRBJ2-1,TGTGCCAGCAGTTACTCGAAACGGGGGGGGGCGGGTGAGCAGTTCTTC,CASSYSKRGGAGEQFF
-,TRBV6-1,many,TRBJ1-6,TGTGCCACCCTGGCAGGGGAAAGTTCACCCCTCCACTTT,CATLAGESSPLHF
-,TRBV3-1,few,TRBJ2-2,TGTGCCAGCAGCCAAGTTCTCAGGTTCGGCGGGGAGCTGTTTTTT,CASSQVLRFGGELFF
TRBD2,TRBV2,few,TRBJ2-3,TGTGCCAGCAGTACGTTGCGGGAGATAATATTAAAATCCACAGATACGCAGTATTTT,CASSTLREIILKSTDTQYF
-,TRBV30,once,TRBJ1-2,TGTGCCTGGAGTGTACAGGGTGTAGGCTACACCTTC,CAWSVQGVGYTF
TRBD1,TRBV18,many,TRBJ1-1,TGTGCCAGCTCACTCGGGACAGGGTCTGAAGCTTTCTTT,CASSLGTGSEAFF
-,TRBV5-4,-,TRBJ1-2,TGTGCCAGCAGCTTTTTCAACAGCCTTTCTAACTATGGCTACACCTTC,CASSFFNSLSNYGYTF